The entry below describes one TCR beta chain. Its target is not known. The assay was immunoSEQ multiplex PCR, and TCRdb's table has in-frame clones only and misses some. The repertoire holds 100,000 to 140,000 clones, around nine tenths seen once, with 6.2% in the top ten. From germline, CDR1 is SGHVS and CDR2 FNYEAQ. The V gene end was trimmed by 1 base and the J gene end by 2 bases; junction bases not matched to a gene: 2. CDR3 length equals 16 residues. This sample is part of a study of T cell responses to AZD1222 COVID-19 vaccine. General observations from the study: Among vaccine-associated CD4 TCRs, coverage spanned spike, with dominance at 160-218 and 743-854. Among spike-specific TCRs, nearly half reportedly target unmutated variant regions. Just a handful of people given AZD1222 tested seropositive at baseline. Clonal diversity may have been underestimated, and the donors were mostly white British, with more females than males.

The source was peripheral blood, collected 28 days after the second AZD1222 dose. This chain connects TRBV7-6 to TRBJ2-2; 9 bases line up with TRBD2. This TCR was recovered from an adult who received the AZD1222 COVID-19 vaccine. In nucleotides, the CDR3 is TGTGCCAGCAGCTTAGGTCTAGCGGGAAACACCGGGGAGCTGTTTTTT. It specifies CASSLGLAGNTGELFF.